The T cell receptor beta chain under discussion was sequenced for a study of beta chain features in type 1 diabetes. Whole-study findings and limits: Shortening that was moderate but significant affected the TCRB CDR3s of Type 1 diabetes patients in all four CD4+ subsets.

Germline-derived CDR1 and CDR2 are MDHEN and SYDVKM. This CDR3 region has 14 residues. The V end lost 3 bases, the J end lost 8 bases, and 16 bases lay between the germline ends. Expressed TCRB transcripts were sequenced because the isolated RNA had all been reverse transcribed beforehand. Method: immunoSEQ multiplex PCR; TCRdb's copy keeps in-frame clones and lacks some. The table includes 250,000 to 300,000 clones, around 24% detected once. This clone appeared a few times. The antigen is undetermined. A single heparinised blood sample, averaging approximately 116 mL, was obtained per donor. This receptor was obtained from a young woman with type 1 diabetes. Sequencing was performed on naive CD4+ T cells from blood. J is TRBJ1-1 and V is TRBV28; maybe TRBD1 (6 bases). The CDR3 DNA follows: TGTGCCAGCAGTTTGCCCAGGGGTCGTGTAGAAGCTTTCTTT. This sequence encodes CASSLPRGRVEAFF.